This T cell receptor beta chain was retrieved from a study of shared clonotypes between healthy human individuals. Whole-study context: There were three CD4 naive, three CD4 memory, two CD8 naive and one CD8 memory plates per donor. The study's findings and limits: Relative to memory subsets, naive subsets generally showed larger estimated richness.

Across several immunoSEQ plates, the genomic DNA of each subset was split evenly. In the source study's methods: Because ImmunoSEQ provided only junction sequences with no quality scores, the filtering differed. The data were produced by immunoSEQ multiplex PCR, yet TCRdb's version contains in-frame clones alone and is incomplete. The V and J calls and the clone size are those of that table, but D and trimming were determined from the DNA. The sample lists over a million clones, about 74% occurring once. A word on this clone: The target antigen is unknown.

Deletions cut 3 bases from V and 4 bases from J, with 12 bases between. Germline CDR1 reads LNHDA; CDR2 reads SQIVND (reference sequence). The CDR3 is 14 residues long. The chain uses TRBV19 and TRBJ1-1; tentative D call: TRBD1 (6 bases). The sequencing sample was made of memory CD4+ T cells sorted from blood. Documented subset: CD45RA-negative fraction. The sequence was obtained from a man between 18 and 35 years old in good health. CDR3 loop: CASSIHQGSTEAFF. For the CDR3, the DNA is TGTGCCAGTAGTATTCACCAGGGGTCCACTGAAGCTTTCTTT.